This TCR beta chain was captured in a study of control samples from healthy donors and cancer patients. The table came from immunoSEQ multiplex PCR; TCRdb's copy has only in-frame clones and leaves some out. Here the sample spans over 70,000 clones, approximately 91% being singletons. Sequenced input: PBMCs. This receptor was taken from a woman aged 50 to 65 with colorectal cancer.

CDR3 bases: TGTGCCAGCAGCCAGCAGGAGCGGCTTGAGACCCAGTACTTC. Translated, it gives CASSQQERLETQYF. This rearrangement joins TRBV3-1 (or the pseudogene TRBV3-2) to TRBJ2-5; possible D gene TRBD2, 5 bases. The germline CDR1 and CDR2 sequences are LGHDT and YNNKEL (reference sequence). The CDR3 extends over 14 amino acids. The V end lost 3 bases, the J end lost 5 bases, and 13 bases lay between the germline ends.